These 13 T cell receptor beta chains originate from one sample sequenced in a study of T cells in Graves' hyperthyroidism and ophthalmopathy. Researchers amplified the TCR beta CDR3 regions from RNA transcripts. The TCR CDR3 was amplified in a first-round RT-PCR using the HTBI primer set. TCRdb passed the multiplex PCR reads through MiXCR, listing each CDR3 protein once. This table holds under 300,000 distinct CDR3 sequences, around 15% found once. The sequencing input was blood. These receptor sequences come from a woman between 45 and 60 years old with Graves' hyperthyroidism that later progressed to Graves' ophthalmopathy.

This clonotype was picked up many times. The chain is built from TRBV11-1 and TRBJ1-1; no reliable D call. V was clipped by 2 bases and J by 1 base, with 14 bases between them. Germline CDR1 and CDR2: SGHAT and FQDESV (reference sequence). The CDR3 sequence is 16 residues long. This CDR3 reads CASSLYPRETNTEAFF. CDR3 nucleotides: TGTGCCAGCAGCTTATACCCCCGGGAGACGAACACTGAAGCTTTCTTT. Complete variable domain (other parts from reference TRBV11-1 and TRBJ1-1): EAEVAQSPRYKITEKSQAVAFWCDPISGHATLYWYRQILGQGPELLVQFQDESVVDDSQLPKDRFSAERLKGVDSTLKIQPAELGDSAMYLCASSLYPRETNTEAFFGQGTRLTVV.

This chain uses TRBV30 with TRBJ2-2; D may be TRBD1 (6 bases). CDR3 size: 13 residues. The germline V and J ends were trimmed by 2 bases and 6 bases, with 10 bases remaining between them. The germline V gene encodes CDR1 GTSNPN and CDR2 SVGIG (reference sequence). The CDR3: CAWSFTGPGELFF. CDR3 bases: TGTGCCTGGAGTTTTACAGGGCCCGGGGAGCTGTTTTTT.

Concerning this clonotype: It may be a read error: a sequence one base away is much more abundant. V is TRBV12-3 or TRBV12-4 and J is TRBJ1-1; the D is unclear. The CDR3 runs to 13 residues. Between the trimmed V and J ends, which lost 11 bases and 5 bases, there was a span of 18 bases. CDR3: CAARYKLGTEAFF. CDR3 coding DNA: TGTGCCGCCCGATATAAACTGGGAACTGAAGCTTTCTTT.

The chain combines TRBV2 with TRBJ2-1; D is possibly TRBD2 (5 bases). The CDR3 loop spans 10 amino acids. Trimming cost V 8 bases and J 8 bases, with 7 bases left between them. The germline V gene encodes CDR1 SNHLY and CDR2 FYNNEI. CDR3 sequence reads: CASGSYEQFF. Here the CDR3 DNA reads TGTGCCAGCGGGAGTTATGAGCAGTTCTTC.

This clonotype was detected many times. V and J are TRBV27 and TRBJ2-7, with unresolved D. The V end lost 3 bases, the J end lost 0 bases, and 6 bases lay between the germline ends. Germline loops: CDR1 MNHEY, CDR2 SMNVEV (reference sequence). The CDR3 totals 13 residues. CDR3 sequence: CASSLHASYEQYF. The CDR3 DNA sequence: TGTGCCAGCAGTTTGCATGCCTCCTACGAGCAGTACTTC.

At least ten counts were recorded for this clonotype. The rearrangement links TRBV2 to TRBJ2-1; TRBD2 agrees at 8 bases. V lost 10 bases and J lost 6; bases outside the gene matches: 11. The CDR3 loop spans 14 amino acids. Germline CDR1 reads SNHLY; CDR2 reads FYNNEI. This CDR3 reads CAIFSGAKVNEQFF. CDR3 nucleotide sequence: TGTGCCATTTTTAGCGGGGCCAAGGTCAATGAGCAGTTCTTC. Full variable domain (remainder filled in from reference TRBV2 and TRBJ2-1): EPEVTQTPSHQVTQMGQEVILRCVPISNHLYFYWYRQILGQKVEFLVSFYNNEISEKSEIFDDQFSVERPDGSNFTLKIRSTKLEDSAMYFCAIFSGAKVNEQFFGPGTRLTVL.

This clonotype was detected ten times or more. The chain couples TRBV15 to TRBJ2-1; no reliable D call. This CDR3 spans 19 amino acids. V shed 6 bases and J shed 4 bases, with 28 bases lying between them. Germline V gives CDR1 LNHNV, CDR2 YYDKDF (reference sequence). The CDR3 loop is CATRPTRPERLQLYNEQFF. For the CDR3, the DNA is TGTGCCACCAGACCCACGAGGCCTGAGCGCCTTCAGCTTTACAATGAGCAGTTCTTC.

This clonotype showed up just a few times. The chain combines TRBV20-1 with TRBJ1-2, with a tentative D call TRBD1 (5 bases). The CDR3 is 15 residues long. Trimming removed 3 bases at V and 3 bases at J, with 17 bases between. CDR1 is DFQATT and CDR2 is SNEGSKA in the germline V gene (reference sequence). The DNA of the CDR3 is TGCAGTGCTAGGGCAAGGTCACCGGGGGACTATGGCTACACCTTC. It codes for CSARARSPGDYGYTF.

The rearrangement uses TRBV20-1 and TRBJ2-7; TRBD2 matches 9 bases. The V segment lost 0 bases and the J segment 3 bases; nucleotides outside the gene matches: 3. Germline V gene sequence: CDR1 DFQATT, CDR2 SNEGSKA (reference sequence). The CDR3 loop spans 14 amino acids. The CDR3, as DNA: TGCAGTGCTAGAGAGTCTAGCGGGAACTACGAGCAGTACTTC. This encodes CSARESSGNYEQYF.

This clonotype was seen at least ten times. The V call is TRBV30, the J call TRBJ1-1; weak D call: TRBD1 (6 bases). Germline CDR1 is GTSNPN and CDR2 is SVGIG (reference sequence). V was cut by 4 bases and J by 11 bases, with 14 bases left in between. The CDR3 spans 11 residues. The CDR3 protein is CAWIKGGRAFF. For the CDR3, the DNA is TGTGCCTGGATTAAGGGGGGCAGGGCTTTCTTT.

The table lists this clonotype with many counts. The chain couples TRBV27 to TRBJ2-2; D is unresolved. This CDR3 region has 13 residues. V was shortened by 3 bases and J by 1 base, with 3 bases between the two germline ends. Germline V gives CDR1 MNHEY, CDR2 SMNVEV (reference sequence). Here the CDR3 reads CASSFRNTGELFF. As DNA, the CDR3 is TGTGCCAGCAGTTTCAGGAACACCGGGGAGCTGTTTTTT.

V gene TRBV7-9 combines with J gene TRBJ2-2; 11 nucleotides line up with TRBD2. Germline CDR1 reads SEHNR; CDR2 reads FQNEAQ (reference sequence). V lost 6 bases, J lost 1 base, and 7 bases stayed unmatched. This CDR3 has 17 amino acids. The CDR3 loop reads CASSPLGTSGNTGELFF. CDR3 sequence (DNA): TGTGCCAGCAGTCCTCTCGGGACTAGCGGGAACACCGGGGAGCTGTTTTTT.

The rearrangement joins TRBV2 to TRBJ1-2, with D perhaps matching TRBD1 (6 bases). CDR3 length: 11 residues. V lost 4 bases, J lost 8 bases, and 8 bases lay in between. Germline V gene lookup returns CDR1 SNHLY and CDR2 FYNNEI. CDR3 protein: CASSGGGGYTF. In DNA, the CDR3 is TGTGCCAGCAGTGGGGGGGGCGGCTACACCTTC.